This T cell receptor beta chain was recovered during a study of cytomegalovirus exposure and HLA in healthy donors. Study-wide findings and caveats: There were several of the most significant clusters that appeared linked to common viral pathogens in a later analysis.

The study ran its PCR with 60 Vbeta and 13 Jbeta primers. Sequencing was performed with immunoSEQ multiplex PCR; in TCRdb, only in-frame clones are kept and a portion is missing. Among around 90,000 clones listed, around 67% were seen once. On this clone itself: Antigen unknown.

The sequencing input was PBMCs. The TCR sequence derives from a human donor in good health.

For the CDR3, the DNA is TGTGCCAGCAGCTTGGATGGACAGGAAGAGACCCAGTACTTC. Translated: CASSLDGQEETQYF. This sequence joins TRBV7-2 and TRBJ2-5; the match to TRBD1 covers 7 bases. The junction had 4 bases not matched to a gene; V was cut back by 3 bases and J by 3 bases. The CDR3 totals 14 residues. Germline-derived CDR1 and CDR2 are SGHTA and FQGNSA.